This T cell receptor (beta chain) was observed in a study of T cell responses to AZD1222 COVID-19 vaccine. With respect to this clone: No antigen is known for it.

Study results and limitations: Repertoires in all cases were sampled only once the peak T cell response had passed. Spike-wide vaccine-associated CD4 TCRs dominated at 160-218 and 743-854.

CDR1 and CDR2 (germline): WNHNN, SYGVQD (reference sequence). Between the trimmed V and J ends, which lost 2 bases and 4 bases, there was a span of 6 bases. The CDR3 runs to 13 residues. Assay: immunoSEQ multiplex PCR; the TCRdb copy retains only in-frame clones and omits some. The table records 60,000 to 95,000 clones, around 86% of them present only once. This clonotype was sampled from an adult who received the AZD1222 COVID-19 vaccine. This rearrangement joins TRBV10-1 to TRBJ2-1; D is unresolved. The sequencing here drew on peripheral blood, taken 28 days after the second AZD1222 dose. CDR3 amino acids: CASSEGRYNEQFF. In DNA, the CDR3 is TGCGCCAGCAGTGAGGGGCGTTACAATGAGCAGTTCTTC.